This T cell receptor beta chain emerged from a study of OX40 agonist ivuxolimab in advanced cancers. A word on this clone: Its antigen is still unknown.

Assay used: immunoSEQ multiplex PCR; TCRdb lists only in-frame clones, some missing. Of about 110,000 clones in the sample, around 93% were seen once. General study points: More expanded clones were found, on average, in CD8+ than in CD4+ T cells. Some of the nonresponding patients also showed low levels of normalized T-cell clonal expansion.

Germline V lookup: CDR1 MNHNS, CDR2 SASEGT. The CDR3 runs to 20 residues. Unmatched junction bases numbered 15, after V lost 4 bases and J lost 0 bases. This specimen was CD4+ or CD8+ T cells sorted from blood, taken in a trial of the OX40 agonist ivuxolimab. The TCR was taken from an adult with an advanced solid tumor such as melanoma, head and neck, liver or kidney cancer. The rearrangement uses TRBV6-1 and TRBJ2-1, with 10 bases matching TRBD2. This CDR3 is CASSAVAGGTLLSSYNEQFF. CDR3 in DNA: TGTGCCAGCAGTGCCGTAGCGGGGGGCACCCTATTAAGCTCCTACAATGAGCAGTTCTTC.